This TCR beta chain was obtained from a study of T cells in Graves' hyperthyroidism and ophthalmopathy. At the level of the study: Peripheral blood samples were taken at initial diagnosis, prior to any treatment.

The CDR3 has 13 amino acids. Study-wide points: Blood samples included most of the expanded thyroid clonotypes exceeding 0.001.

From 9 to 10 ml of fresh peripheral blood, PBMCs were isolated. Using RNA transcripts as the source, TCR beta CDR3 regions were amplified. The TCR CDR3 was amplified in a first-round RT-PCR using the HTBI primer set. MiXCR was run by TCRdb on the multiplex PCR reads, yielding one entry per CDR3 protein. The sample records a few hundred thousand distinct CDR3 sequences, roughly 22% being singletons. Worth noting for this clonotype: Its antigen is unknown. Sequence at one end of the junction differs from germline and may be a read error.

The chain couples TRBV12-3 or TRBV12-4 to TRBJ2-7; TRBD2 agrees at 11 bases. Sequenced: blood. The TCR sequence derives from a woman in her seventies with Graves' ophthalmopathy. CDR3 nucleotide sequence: TGTGCCAGCAGTTTAGGACTAGCGGGATACCCGGACTTC. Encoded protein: CASSLGLAGYPDF.